Presented here are 32 T cell receptor beta chains from one specimen sequenced in a study of metastatic and nonmetastatic thyroid tumors. Every patient underwent thyroid surgery untreated. TCRdb re-called clones via MiXCR from the PCR reads. Of tens of thousands of clones in the sample, approximately 15% were seen once. Sequenced material: blood. These receptors were obtained from a female donor with papillary thyroid cancer or a benign thyroid nodule (not recorded which). Some clones in this sample may be carry-over from other donors' samples.

There are many counts of this clone. This chain joins TRBV12-3 or TRBV12-4 and TRBJ1-3; no reliable D call. The V end lost 5 bases, the J end lost 0 bases, and 8 bases lay between the germline ends. The CDR3 covers 14 residues. CDR3 in DNA: TGTGCCAGCAGTCTATTACACTCTGGAAACACCATATATTTT. This codes for CASSLLHSGNTIYF.

By sample fraction, this clone is medium-sized (0.01 to 0.1%). J is TRBJ2-7 and V is TRBV6-1, with TRBD1 identical over 9 bases. The CDR3 runs to 14 residues. J lost 6 bases, V lost 2 bases, and 5 bases had no gene match. CDR1 and CDR2 (germline): MNHNS, SASEGT. The CDR3 DNA reads as TGTGCCAGCAGTGAACCGGGACAGGGTGGCGAGCAGTACTTC. It codes for CASSEPGQGGEQYF.

Note on this clone: At one end, the junction sequence differs from germline, possibly due to a read error. The chain is built from TRBV12-3 or TRBV12-4 and TRBJ2-6, with D tentatively TRBD1 or TRBD2 (5 bases each). The CDR3 is made up of 15 amino acids. CDR3 protein: CASSFEGAGANVMTF. CDR3 nucleotide sequence: TGTGCCAGCAGTTTTGAGGGAGCTGGGGCCAACGTCATGACTTTC.

This clone has just a few counts. This chain joins TRBV10-3 and TRBJ1-2, with D hard to call. This CDR3 has 16 residues. The germline V gene encodes CDR1 ENHRY and CDR2 SYGVKD. The germline V and J ends were trimmed by 0 bases and 3 bases, with 14 bases remaining between them. DNA of the CDR3: TGTGCCATCAGTGAGTCGAGTGGCGTGGCGGACTATGGCTACACCTTC. The encoded protein is CAISESSGVADYGYTF.

This clone was observed many times. This chain connects TRBV10-1 to TRBJ1-4; possible D gene TRBD1, 6 bases. There are 15 residues in the CDR3. CDR1 and CDR2 (germline): WNHNN, SYGVQD (reference sequence). V was shortened by 4 bases and J by 4 bases, with 13 bases between the two germline ends. The chain's CDR3 is CASSGGGGVNEKLFF. The CDR3 region has the DNA TGCGCCAGCAGTGGGGGGGGCGGGGTTAATGAAAAACTGTTTTTT.

This clone has only a few counts. The chain uses TRBV6-1 and TRBJ1-5; 10 bases map to TRBD1. CDR3 size: 15 residues. V lost 4 bases, J lost 7 bases, and 7 bases stayed unmatched. Looked up from germline, CDR1 is MNHNS and CDR2 is SASEGT. CDR3 DNA sequence: TGTGCCAGCAGTGGGGGACAGGGGACTGTCCAGCCCCAGCATTTT. Translating gives CASSGGQGTVQPQHF.

This clone was detected ten times or more. CDR3 protein: CASSLDGYSNQPQHF. The CDR3 bases are TGTGCCAGCAGCCTGGACGGATATAGCAATCAGCCCCAGCATTTT. The V gene is TRBV7-9, the J gene TRBJ1-5; unclear D gene. The germline V gene has CDR1 SEHNR and CDR2 FQNEAQ (reference sequence). Trimming pared 5 bases from V and 0 bases from J, leaving 11 bases between. The CDR3 runs 15 residues.

This clone appeared a few times. The V gene is TRBV6-1, the J gene TRBJ2-2; 11 nucleotides agree with TRBD1. The germline gives CDR1 MNHNS, CDR2 SASEGT. This CDR3 contains 17 residues. V dropped 6 bases and J dropped 0; count of bases not matched to a gene: 6. CDR3 residues: CASRPPGQGANTGELFF. For the CDR3, the DNA is TGTGCCAGCAGGCCACCGGGACAGGGGGCGAACACCGGGGAGCTGTTTTTT.

This clone was counted many times. This chain uses TRBV30 with TRBJ2-1; no clear D. This CDR3 region has 12 residues. V lost 1 base, J lost 3 bases, and 4 bases lay in between. The V gene's germline CDR1 is GTSNPN and CDR2 SVGIG (reference sequence). The CDR3 DNA reads TGTGCCTGGAGTGGCAACTACAATGAGCAGTTCTTC. This gives the protein CAWSGNYNEQFF.

The gene calls are TRBV6-1 and TRBJ2-7; 7 nucleotides line up with TRBD1. Germline assignment: CDR1 MNHNS and CDR2 SASEGT. The junction had 6 bases not matched to a gene; V was cut back by 7 bases and J by 3 bases. The CDR3 covers 13 residues. As DNA, the CDR3 is TGTGCCAGCACCCCAGGGGACAGCTACGAGCAGTACTTC. Amino acids: CASTPGDSYEQYF.

This clone has a count of ten or more. Relative to the germline gene, one junction end is altered; a read error may explain this. J is TRBJ2-7 and V is TRBV24-1, with TRBD2 identical over 10 bases. The CDR3 totals 12 residues. The germline CDR1 and CDR2 sequences are KGHDR and SFDVKD. In DNA, the CDR3 is TGTGCCACCGGTGATGGACTAGCGGAGAAGTACTTC. Translating it yields CATGDGLAEKYF.

This clone has just a few counts. At one end the junction does not follow the germline gene, possibly because of a read error. This chain links TRBV6-5 with TRBJ2-1; 15 bases are shared with TRBD2. CDR1 is MNHEY, CDR2 SVGAGI, per germline. This CDR3 is 15 amino acids long. The CDR3, as DNA: TGTGCCAGCAGACTCGGGACTAGCGGGGGGAATGAGCAGTTCTTT. Residues: CASRLGTSGGNEQFF.

The chain recombines TRBV27 with TRBJ2-1; 9 bases match TRBD2. This CDR3 region has 15 residues. Losses at the gene ends were 8 bases for V and 8 bases for J; bases not matched to a gene: 13. Germline V gives CDR1 MNHEY, CDR2 SMNVEV (reference sequence). CDR3 protein: CASPPASGILDEQFF. The CDR3, as DNA: TGTGCCAGCCCCCCTGCTAGCGGGATATTAGATGAGCAGTTCTTC.

Worth noting for this clone: A much larger clone lies one base from this, so it may be a read error. The rearrangement uses TRBV24-1 and TRBJ2-5; 8 nucleotides match TRBD2. Germline CDR1 and CDR2: KGHDR and SFDVKD. The CDR3 length is 17 residues. Unmatched junction bases numbered 16, after V lost 9 bases and J lost 2 bases. The CDR3 region is CATGDSVKSGRQETQYF. In nucleotides, the CDR3 is TGTGCCACCGGAGACAGTGTCAAGAGCGGGAGACAAGAGACCCAGTACTTC.

In its sample, this clone was seen many times. Other DNA variants within this sample encode the same CDR3. The rearrangement uses TRBV11-3 and TRBJ2-7, with 8 bases that match TRBD2. The V gene end was trimmed by 5 bases and the J gene end by 2 bases; junction bases not matched to a gene: 8. This CDR3 has 15 amino acids. Germline CDR1 and CDR2: SGHNT and YENEEA. Here the CDR3 DNA reads TGTGCCAGCAGCGTAACTAGCGGAGCGACCTACGAGCAGTACTTC. Its translation is CASSVTSGATYEQYF.

This clone was counted ten times or more. The chain carries TRBV29-1 and TRBJ2-7; either TRBD1 or TRBD2 may supply D (6 bases each). The CDR3 runs to 13 residues. Germline V gene sequence: CDR1 SQVTM, CDR2 ANQGSEA. V gave up 5 bases and J gave up 5 bases, with 16 bases separating them. This CDR3 is CSVRGVGINEQYF. The CDR3 nucleotides read TGCAGCGTTAGGGGGGTAGGAATAAACGAGCAGTACTTC.

This clone was seen repeatedly, ten times or more. The rearrangement uses TRBV20-1 and TRBJ1-1; the match to TRBD1 covers 7 bases. Trimming took 6 bases from V and 6 from J; bases not matched to a gene: 7. Germline assignment: CDR1 DFQATT and CDR2 SNEGSKA (reference sequence). The CDR3 has 12 amino acids. The CDR3 loop is CSATKGAAEAFF. The CDR3 DNA reads as TGCAGTGCGACTAAGGGGGCGGCTGAAGCTTTCTTT.

At least ten counts were recorded for this clone. The chain combines TRBV10-3 with TRBJ1-5; 7 bases agree with TRBD1. The CDR3 is 12 amino acids. The ends lost 11 bases at V and 7 bases at J; junction bases unmatched: 8. Per the germline V gene, CDR1 is ENHRY and CDR2 is SYGVKD. This CDR3 is CAVGTEQQPQHF. The CDR3 coding sequence is TGTGCCGTCGGGACAGAGCAACAGCCCCAGCATTTT.

This clone was seen repeatedly, ten times or more. The V gene is TRBV7-8, the J gene TRBJ1-1; D is unclear. This CDR3 spans 14 amino acids. Trimming stripped 2 bases from V and 10 bases from J, with 17 bases between. Germline CDR1 and CDR2: SGHVS and FQNEAQ. The CDR3, as DNA: TGTGCCAGCAGCTTAAGCTTATATGATTCCGTAGCTTTCTTT. This gives the protein CASSLSLYDSVAFF.

This clone has ten or more counts. The gene calls are TRBV7-2 and TRBJ1-6, with 8 bases fitting TRBD1. The CDR3 has 15 amino acids. The germline gives CDR1 SGHTA, CDR2 FQGNSA. J was trimmed by 4 bases and V by 3 bases; bases with no gene match: 2. The chain's CDR3 is CASSLGQVYNSPLHF. CDR3 sequence (DNA): TGTGCCAGCAGCTTGGGACAGGTTTATAATTCACCCCTCCACTTT. The complete variable domain, with remaining parts taken from reference TRBV7-2 and TRBJ1-6, reads GAGVSQSPSNKVTEKGKDVELRCDPISGHTALYWYRQSLGQGLEFLIYFQGNSAPDKSGLPSDRFSAERTGGSVSTLTIQRTQQEDSAVYLCASSLGQVYNSPLHFGNGTRLTVT.

This clone has ten or more counts. The chain combines TRBV27 with TRBJ2-1; 12 bases are shared with TRBD2. This CDR3 spans 17 amino acids. V gave up 5 bases and J gave up 4 bases; unmatched junction bases: 9. Germline lookup yields CDR1 MNHEY and CDR2 SMNVEV (reference sequence). CDR3 in amino acids: CASSPLQLAGGYNEQFF. In DNA form, the CDR3 reads TGTGCCAGCAGTCCCCTCCAACTAGCGGGAGGTTACAATGAGCAGTTCTTC.

The table lists this clone with many counts. The chain is built from TRBV5-1 and TRBJ2-5, with D perhaps being TRBD1 or TRBD2 (5 bases each). V was pared by 3 bases and J by 1 base, with 13 bases between. CDR1 is SGHRS, CDR2 YFSETQ, per germline. The CDR3 is 15 residues long. The CDR3 region is CASSSYQRGQETQYF. The CDR3, as DNA: TGCGCCAGCAGCTCCTACCAGAGGGGCCAAGAGACCCAGTACTTC.

This clone turned up a few times. Here the CDR3 omits its conserved ending phenylalanine or tryptophan, so a read error is the likely source. The V call is TRBV6-1, the J call TRBJ2-1; no reliable D call. The V end was cut by 6 bases, the J end by 7 bases, with 16 bases between. The CDR3 runs to 14 residues. Germline CDR1 is MNHNS and CDR2 is SASEGT. The CDR3 here is CASSSLLDGNEQFL. The CDR3, as DNA: TGTGCCAGCAGCTCCCTACTGGATGGGAATGAGCAGTTCTTA.

Many counts were recorded for this clone. The chain is built from TRBV19 and TRBJ1-4; 8 bases fit TRBD1. CDR1 is LNHDA, CDR2 SQIVND, per germline (reference sequence). V lost 6 bases to trimming and J lost 0 bases; unmatched junction nucleotides: 9. The CDR3 extends over 17 amino acids. The DNA of the CDR3 is TGTGCCAGTAGCCCCCGGACAGGGCCTCCAACTAATGAAAAACTGTTTTTT. Residues: CASSPRTGPPTNEKLFF.

Concerning this clone itself: A much larger clone differs from this one at a single base, so this may be a read error. V gene TRBV29-1 combines with J gene TRBJ1-1; the D is unclear. The CDR3 totals 10 residues. The germline V and J ends were trimmed by 6 bases and 7 bases, with 9 bases remaining between them. CDR1 and CDR2 from the germline V gene are SQVTM and ANQGSEA. CDR3 sequence reads: CSVSHDEAFF. The CDR3 DNA reads as TGCAGCGTCTCCCACGATGAAGCTTTCTTT.

This clone was observed a handful of times. One base away lies a much larger clone, so this may be a sequencing read error. At the DNA level, this CDR3 is encoded by other sequences in the same sample as well. This chain uses TRBV20-1 with TRBJ1-6, with 7 bases lining up with TRBD1. V dropped 6 bases and J dropped 9; count of bases not matched to a gene: 11. The CDR3 is 14 amino acids. Germline lookup yields CDR1 DFQATT and CDR2 SNEGSKA (reference sequence). CDR3 bases: TGCAGTGCAGGGGGCAGGAATATTATTTCACCCCTCCACTTT. It translates to CSAGGRNIISPLHF.

This clone has ten or more counts. The V gene is TRBV5-5, the J gene TRBJ2-7; 11 nucleotides align to TRBD2. Trimming took 4 bases from V and 3 from J; bases not matched to a gene: 6. The CDR3 contains 15 residues. Germline V gene lookup returns CDR1 SGHKS and CDR2 YYEKEE (reference sequence). The CDR3, as DNA: TGTGCCAGCAGCCTAACTAGCGGGAGAGGCTACGAGCAGTACTTC. As protein: CASSLTSGRGYEQYF.

The genes are TRBV6-1 and TRBJ2-5; 7 nucleotides agree with TRBD1. Losses at the gene ends were 5 bases for V and 5 bases for J; bases not matched to a gene: 8. From germline, CDR1 is MNHNS and CDR2 SASEGT. The CDR3 has 14 amino acids. CDR3 in DNA: TGTGCCAGCAGTCCAACAGGGGTTCGCGAGACCCAGTACTTC. This gives the protein CASSPTGVRETQYF.

This clone was counted between two and nine times. The rearrangement joins TRBV19 to TRBJ2-1, with no clear D. CDR1 LNHDA and CDR2 SQIVND come from the germline V gene (reference sequence). The CDR3 loop spans 15 amino acids. V was clipped by 6 bases and J by 7 bases, with 19 bases between them. The CDR3 DNA sequence: TGTGCCAGTAGCCGGTGGAGCATTGGTCGGAATGAGCAGTTCTTC. This gives the protein CASSRWSIGRNEQFF.

This clone was detected once. Just one base apart from a much larger clone, this may be a read error. The rearrangement uses TRBV13 and TRBJ1-1; 7 nucleotides line up with TRBD1. The CDR3 runs 13 residues. The germline V gene encodes CDR1 PRHDT and CDR2 FYEKMQ (reference sequence). After removal of 7 bases from V and 6 bases from J, the junction contained 8 bases not matched to a gene. The CDR3 reads CASTLTGYAEAFF. The CDR3 bases are TGTGCCAGCACCTTGACAGGGTACGCTGAAGCTTTCTTT.

This clone was counted at least ten times. The J gene is TRBJ1-1, the V gene TRBV6-5, with D possibly being TRBD1 (5 bases). Germline V gene sequence: CDR1 MNHEY, CDR2 SVGAGI. This CDR3 has 14 residues. V shed 2 bases and J shed 3 bases, with 10 bases lying between them. The CDR3 protein is CASSYHTGDTEAFF. The DNA of the CDR3 is TGTGCCAGCAGTTACCATACAGGCGACACTGAAGCTTTCTTT.

The V and J genes are TRBV5-5 and TRBJ1-6, with a weak D call TRBD1 (6 bases). CDR3 length equals 16 residues. CDR1 is SGHKS and CDR2 is YYEKEE in the germline V gene (reference sequence). V was pared by 4 bases and J by 3 bases, with 14 bases between. The CDR3: CASSAGTGSYNSPLHF. The CDR3, as DNA: TGTGCCAGCAGCGCAGGTACAGGGAGCTATAATTCACCCCTCCACTTT.